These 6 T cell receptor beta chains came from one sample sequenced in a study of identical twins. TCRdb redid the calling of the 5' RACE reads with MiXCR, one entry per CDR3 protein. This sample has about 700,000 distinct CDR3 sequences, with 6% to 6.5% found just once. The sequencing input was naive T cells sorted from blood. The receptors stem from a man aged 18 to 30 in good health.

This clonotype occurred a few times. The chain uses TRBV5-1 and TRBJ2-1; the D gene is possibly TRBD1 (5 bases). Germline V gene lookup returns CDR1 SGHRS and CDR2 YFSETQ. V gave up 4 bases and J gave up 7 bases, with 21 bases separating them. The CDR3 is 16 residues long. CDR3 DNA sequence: TGCGCCAGCAGCCGTCCCGAGGATGCCGCAGGGAATGAGCAGTTCTTC. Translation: CASSRPEDAAGNEQFF.

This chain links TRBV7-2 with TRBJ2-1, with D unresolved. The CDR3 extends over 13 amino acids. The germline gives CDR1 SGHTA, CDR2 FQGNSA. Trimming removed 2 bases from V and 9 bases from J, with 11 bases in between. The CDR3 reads CASSLHPTTEQFF. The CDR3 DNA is TGTGCCAGCAGCTTACATCCGACCACTGAGCAGTTCTTC.

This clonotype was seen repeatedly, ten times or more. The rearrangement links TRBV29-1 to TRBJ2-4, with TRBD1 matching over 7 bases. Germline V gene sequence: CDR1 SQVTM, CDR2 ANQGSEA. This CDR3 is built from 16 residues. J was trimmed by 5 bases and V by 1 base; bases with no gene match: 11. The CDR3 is CSVEGGGAGLENIQYF. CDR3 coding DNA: TGCAGCGTTGAAGGAGGGGGCGCCGGGCTCGAAAACATTCAGTACTTC.

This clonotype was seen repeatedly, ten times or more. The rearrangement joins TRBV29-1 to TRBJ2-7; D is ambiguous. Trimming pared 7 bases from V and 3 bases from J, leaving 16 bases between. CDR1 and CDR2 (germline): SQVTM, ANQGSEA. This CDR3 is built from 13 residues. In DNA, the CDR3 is TGCAGCGCCGTAGGCCTAAACAGCTACGAGCAGTACTTC. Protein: CSAVGLNSYEQYF.

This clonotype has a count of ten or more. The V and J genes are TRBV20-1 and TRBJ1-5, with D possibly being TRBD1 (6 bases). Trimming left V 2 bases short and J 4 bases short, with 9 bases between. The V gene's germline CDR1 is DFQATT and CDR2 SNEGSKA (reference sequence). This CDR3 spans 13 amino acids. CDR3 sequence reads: CSARSQGNQPQHF. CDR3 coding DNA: TGCAGTGCTAGATCCCAGGGGAATCAGCCCCAGCATTTT.

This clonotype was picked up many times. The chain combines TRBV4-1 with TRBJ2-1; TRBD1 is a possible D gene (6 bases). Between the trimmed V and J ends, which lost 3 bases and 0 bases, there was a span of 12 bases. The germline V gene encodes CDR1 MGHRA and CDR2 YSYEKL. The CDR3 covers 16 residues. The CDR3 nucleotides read TGCGCCAGCAGCCATGGTGGACAGAGCTCCTACAATGAGCAGTTCTTC. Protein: CASSHGGQSSYNEQFF.